This TCR beta chain comes out of a study of blood T cell repertoires in COVID-19. Study as a whole: T cells, B-cell-depleted T cells, or PBMCs supplied cDNA or gDNA.

Individuals drawn from 24 US areas were roughly 18 to 95 years old. Participants had their cohort set by participant-reported clinical history. Germline loops: CDR1 MDHEN, CDR2 SYDVKM. The CDR3 consists of 15 residues. J lost 9 bases, V lost 5 bases, and 5 bases had no gene match. Original processing notes: Amplifying reference gene primers gave estimates of nucleated cell counts. Profiled with immunoSEQ multiplex PCR; TCRdb holds only in-frame clones, not every one. V and J calls and clone size are those listed in that table; D and trimming were worked out from the DNA. The data show 150,000 or so clones, more than 70% seen once.

The sample taken for sequencing was PBMCs or T cells enriched from blood (not recorded which). The sequence was collected from a woman aged 45 to 65 in a cohort exposed to, infected with or recovered from COVID-19 (not recorded which). The genes are TRBV28 and TRBJ2-1; 15 nucleotides match TRBD2. The chain's CDR3 is CASSRRTSGRAEQFF. DNA for the CDR3: TGTGCCAGCAGTCGCAGGACTAGCGGGAGGGCTGAGCAGTTCTTC.